Below, 11 T cell receptor beta chains from the same sample are listed, as sequenced in a study of blood T cell repertoires in COVID-19. Produced via immunoSEQ multiplex PCR; TCRdb's table is partial and in-frame only. The sample consists of 250,000 to 350,000 clones, approximately 89% of them appearing once. The material sequenced was peripheral blood. The receptors were sampled from a woman under 40 who had recovered from COVID-19.

CDR3 sequence: CASSVDRANEKLFF. In nucleotides, the CDR3 is TGTGCCAGCAGCGTCGACAGGGCGAATGAAAAACTGTTTTTT. J is TRBJ1-4 and V is TRBV9, with TRBD1 matching 7 bases. The CDR3 runs to 14 residues. Germline CDR1 SGDLS, CDR2 YYNGEE. V gave up 2 bases and J gave up 5 bases; unmatched junction bases: 3.

The rearrangement joins TRBV10-3 to TRBJ1-5, with 8 bases that match TRBD1. Per germline, CDR1 ENHRY and CDR2 SYGVKD. Trimming took 4 bases from V and 8 from J; bases not matched to a gene: 4. This CDR3 is built from 13 residues. The CDR3 DNA is TGTGCCATCAGTGGGACAGGGAAGGAGCCCCAGCATTTT. This codes for CAISGTGKEPQHF.

This rearrangement joins TRBV20-1 to TRBJ2-7, with 7 positions matching TRBD1. V lost 7 bases, J lost 8 bases, and 8 bases stayed unmatched. Germline V gene lookup returns CDR1 DFQATT and CDR2 SNEGSKA (reference sequence). This CDR3 contains 11 residues. In DNA, the CDR3 is TGCAGTGTTATAGGGGGCCGTCAGCAGTACTTC. Its translation: CSVIGGRQQYF.

V is TRBV5-1 and J is TRBJ2-3; maybe TRBD1 (6 bases). Germline V CDR1 and CDR2: SGHRS, YFSETQ. The ends were cut back, 4 bases at V and 4 bases at J, with 13 bases in the middle. There are 14 residues in the CDR3. The DNA of the CDR3 is TGCGCCAGCAGCATGAACAGGGCCCCAGATACGCAGTATTTT. Its translation is CASSMNRAPDTQYF. Together with reference TRBV5-1 and TRBJ2-3, the CDR3 gives the full variable domain: KAGVTQTPRYLIKTRGQQVTLSCSPISGHRSVSWYQQTPGQGLQFLFEYFSETQRNKGNFPGRFSGRQFSNSRSEMNVSTLELGDSALYLCASSMNRAPDTQYFGPGTRLTVL.

The rearrangement links TRBV6-1 to TRBJ1-4; the D is unclear. CDR1 and CDR2 from the germline V gene are MNHNS and SASEGT. CDR3 length: 15 amino acids. Trimming pared 1 base from V and 0 bases from J, leaving 6 bases between. The CDR3 region is CASSEDSATNEKLFF. Here the CDR3 DNA reads TGTGCCAGCAGTGAAGACAGTGCAACTAATGAAAAACTGTTTTTT.

This sequence joins TRBV5-4 and TRBJ2-5; 8 bases map to TRBD2. Germline V gene sequence: CDR1 SGHNT, CDR2 YYREEE (reference sequence). This CDR3 comprises 16 residues. V was pared by 4 bases and J by 7 bases, with 15 bases of the junction left unmatched. The CDR3 loop reads CASSGEGLSGGGTQYF. The DNA of the CDR3 is TGTGCCAGCAGCGGGGAAGGACTGAGCGGGGGAGGGACCCAGTACTTC.

The chain employs TRBV7-2 and TRBJ2-1, with 7 bases aligning to TRBD2. From germline, CDR1 is SGHTA and CDR2 FQGNSA. Unmatched junction bases numbered 7, after V lost 5 bases and J lost 0 bases. This CDR3 has 16 residues. Here the CDR3 DNA reads TGTGCCAGCAGCCTAACTAGCGCAAGCTCCTACAATGAGCAGTTCTTC. Translated: CASSLTSASSYNEQFF.

The chain combines TRBV28 with TRBJ2-2; 7 nucleotides agree with TRBD2. The junction had 11 bases not matched to a gene; V was cut back by 5 bases and J by 11 bases. This CDR3 has 14 residues. CDR1 and CDR2 from the germline V gene are MDHEN and SYDVKM. The CDR3 region has the DNA TGTGCCAGCAGTAGGGGCCCGACTAGCCCCGAGCTGTTTTTT. Its protein is CASSRGPTSPELFF.

The gene calls are TRBV7-9 and TRBJ2-6; possibly TRBD2 for D (5 bases). V lost 6 bases to trimming and J lost 2 bases, with 14 bases between them. This CDR3 has 16 residues. CDR1 and CDR2 from the germline V gene are SEHNR and FQNEAQ (reference sequence). CDR3 sequence reads: CASSYIRGTGANVLTF. The CDR3, as DNA: TGTGCCAGCAGTTATATACGGGGTACTGGGGCCAACGTCCTGACTTTC.

This clone is a singleton in its sample. The chain uses TRBV20-1 and TRBJ2-3; TRBD2 might be the D (6 bases). Germline CDR1 is DFQATT and CDR2 is SNEGSKA (reference sequence). The ends were cut back, 6 bases at V and 4 bases at J, with 20 bases in the middle. The CDR3 consists of 15 residues. The CDR3 loop reads CSASSSASSADTQYF. DNA for the CDR3: TGCAGTGCGAGTTCTAGCGCGTCTAGCGCAGATACGCAGTATTTT.

The chain links TRBV19 to TRBJ2-1, with D possibly being TRBD2 (6 bases). The length of the CDR3 is 15 residues. V lost 7 bases and J 5 bases, leaving 18 bases between the germline ends. Germline CDR1 is LNHDA and CDR2 is SQIVND (reference sequence). The CDR3: CASNRGAGTHNEQFF. DNA of the CDR3: TGTGCCAGTAACCGGGGCGCGGGGACCCACAATGAGCAGTTCTTC.